The clone carrying this TCR beta chain was observed a single time. As yet, its antigen is unknown. This specimen belongs to a study of tumor-infiltrating lymphocytes in localized non-small cell lung cancer. The wider study: The cohort mixed smokers and never-smokers, several histologies, and some post-neoadjuvant-chemotherapy samples. Study outcomes and limitations: Different pieces of the same tissue went to different assays, confounding technical variation with intratumor heterogeneity. T-cell fraction did not differ between immunotypes IM1 and IM2.

Profiled with immunoSEQ multiplex PCR; TCRdb holds only in-frame clones, not every one. Among 10,000 to 15,000 clones listed, 82% were seen once. Per the germline V gene, CDR1 is MNHEY and CDR2 is SVGAGI. V was cut by 2 bases and J by 4 bases, with 6 bases left in between. The CDR3 has 14 residues. The J gene is TRBJ1-6, the V gene TRBV6-5; the D is unclear. Sequencing was carried out using uninvolved lung tissue not adjacent to the tumor. The source of this sequence is a human donor with non-small cell lung cancer. CDR3 DNA sequence: TGTGCCAGCAGTTACATCCAGTATAATTCACCCCTCCACTTT. Its translation: CASSYIQYNSPLHF.